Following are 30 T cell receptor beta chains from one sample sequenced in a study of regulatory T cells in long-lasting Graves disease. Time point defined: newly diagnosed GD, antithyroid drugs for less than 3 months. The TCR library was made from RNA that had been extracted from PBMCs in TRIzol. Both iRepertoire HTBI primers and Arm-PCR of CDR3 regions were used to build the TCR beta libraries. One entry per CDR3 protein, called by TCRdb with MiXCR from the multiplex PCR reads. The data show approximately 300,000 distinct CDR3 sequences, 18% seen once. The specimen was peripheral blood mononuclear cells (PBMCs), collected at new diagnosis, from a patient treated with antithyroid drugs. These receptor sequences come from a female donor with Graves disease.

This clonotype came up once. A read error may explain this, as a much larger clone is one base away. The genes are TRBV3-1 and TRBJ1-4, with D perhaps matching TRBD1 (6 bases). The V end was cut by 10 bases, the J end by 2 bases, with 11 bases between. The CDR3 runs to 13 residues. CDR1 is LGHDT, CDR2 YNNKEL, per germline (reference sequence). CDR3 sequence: CANVQGTNEKLFF. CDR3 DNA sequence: TGTGCCAACGTTCAGGGGACTAATGAAAAACTGTTTTTT.

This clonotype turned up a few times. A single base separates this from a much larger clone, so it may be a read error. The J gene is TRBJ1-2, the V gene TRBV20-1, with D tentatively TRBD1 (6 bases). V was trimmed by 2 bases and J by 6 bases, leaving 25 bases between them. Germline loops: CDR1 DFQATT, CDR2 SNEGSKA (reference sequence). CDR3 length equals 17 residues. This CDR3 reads CSARNGLLDRSDDGYTF. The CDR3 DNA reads TGCAGTGCTAGAAATGGCCTATTGGACAGAAGCGATGATGGCTACACCTTC.

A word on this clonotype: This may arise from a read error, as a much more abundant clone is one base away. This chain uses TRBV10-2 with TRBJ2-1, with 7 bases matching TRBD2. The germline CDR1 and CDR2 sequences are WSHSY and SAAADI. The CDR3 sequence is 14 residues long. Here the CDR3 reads CAGSRAGIGNEQFF. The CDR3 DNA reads TGCGCCGGCAGTAGAGCGGGAATCGGCAATGAGCAGTTCTTC.

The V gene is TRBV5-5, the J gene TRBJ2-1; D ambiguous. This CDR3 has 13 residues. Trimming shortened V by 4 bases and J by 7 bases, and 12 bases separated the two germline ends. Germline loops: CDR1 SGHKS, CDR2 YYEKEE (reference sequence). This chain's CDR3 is CASSPPLVNEQFF. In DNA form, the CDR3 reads TGTGCCAGCAGCCCCCCCCTCGTGAATGAGCAGTTCTTC.

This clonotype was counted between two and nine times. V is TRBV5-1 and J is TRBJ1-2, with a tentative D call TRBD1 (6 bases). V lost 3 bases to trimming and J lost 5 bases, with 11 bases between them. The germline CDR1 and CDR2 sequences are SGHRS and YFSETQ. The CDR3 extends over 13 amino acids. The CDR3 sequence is CASSSGTRYGYTF. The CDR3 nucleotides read TGCGCCAGCAGCTCCGGGACACGGTATGGCTACACCTTC.

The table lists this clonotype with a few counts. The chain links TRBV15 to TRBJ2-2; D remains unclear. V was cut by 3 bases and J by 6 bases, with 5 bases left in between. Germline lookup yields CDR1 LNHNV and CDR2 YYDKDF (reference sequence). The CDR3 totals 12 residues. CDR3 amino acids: CATSSIPGELFF. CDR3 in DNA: TGTGCCACCAGCAGTATTCCCGGGGAGCTGTTTTTT.

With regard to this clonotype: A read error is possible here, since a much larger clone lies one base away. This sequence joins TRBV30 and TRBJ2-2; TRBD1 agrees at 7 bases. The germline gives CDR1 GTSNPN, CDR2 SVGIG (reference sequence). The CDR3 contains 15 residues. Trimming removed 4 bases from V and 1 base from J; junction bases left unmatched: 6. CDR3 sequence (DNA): TGTGCCTGGAATTGGTGGACAGGGAACACCGGGGAGCTGTTTTTT. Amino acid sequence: CAWNWWTGNTGELFF. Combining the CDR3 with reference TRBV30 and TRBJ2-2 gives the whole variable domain SQTIHQWPATLVQPVGSPLSLECTVEGTSNPNLYWYRQAAGRGLQLLFYSVGIGQISSEVPQNLSASRPQDRQFILSSKKLLLSDSGFYLCAWNWWTGNTGELFFGEGSRLTVL.

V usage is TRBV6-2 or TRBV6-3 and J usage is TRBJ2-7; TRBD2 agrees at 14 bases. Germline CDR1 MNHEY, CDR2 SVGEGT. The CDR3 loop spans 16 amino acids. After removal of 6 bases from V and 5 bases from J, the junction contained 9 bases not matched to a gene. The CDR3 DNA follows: TGTGCCAGCAGCGAATCGGGACTAGCGGGAGCGGACGAGCAGTACTTC. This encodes CASSESGLAGADEQYF.

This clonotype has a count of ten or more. The CDR3 protein is CASSLGRYNEQFF. DNA for the CDR3: TGTGCCAGCAGCTTGGGACGATACAATGAGCAGTTCTTC. The chain links TRBV11-2 to TRBJ2-1, with D perhaps TRBD1 or TRBD2 (5 bases each). CDR3 length: 13 amino acids. CDR1 and CDR2 from the germline V gene are SGHAT and FQNNGV. V gave up 3 bases and J gave up 4 bases, with 7 bases separating them.

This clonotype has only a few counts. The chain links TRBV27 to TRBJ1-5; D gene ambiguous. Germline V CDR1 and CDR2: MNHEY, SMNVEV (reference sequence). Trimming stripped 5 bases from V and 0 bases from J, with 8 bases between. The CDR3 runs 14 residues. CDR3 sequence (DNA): TGTGCCAGCAGTCCTGATAATAGCAATCAGCCCCAGCATTTT. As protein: CASSPDNSNQPQHF.

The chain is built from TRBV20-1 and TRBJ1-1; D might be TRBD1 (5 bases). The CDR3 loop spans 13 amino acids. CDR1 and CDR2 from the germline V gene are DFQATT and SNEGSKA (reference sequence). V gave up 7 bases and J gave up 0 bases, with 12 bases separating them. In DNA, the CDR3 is TGCAGTGTGAGGGGAGGAATGAACACTGAAGCTTTCTTT. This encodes CSVRGGMNTEAFF.

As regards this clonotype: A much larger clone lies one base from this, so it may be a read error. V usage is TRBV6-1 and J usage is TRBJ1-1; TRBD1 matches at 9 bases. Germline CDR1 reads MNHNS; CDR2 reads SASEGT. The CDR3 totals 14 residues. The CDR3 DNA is TGTGTCAGCAGTAAACAGGGGGCGCCTGATGAAGCTTTCTTT. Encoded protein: CVSSKQGAPDEAFF.

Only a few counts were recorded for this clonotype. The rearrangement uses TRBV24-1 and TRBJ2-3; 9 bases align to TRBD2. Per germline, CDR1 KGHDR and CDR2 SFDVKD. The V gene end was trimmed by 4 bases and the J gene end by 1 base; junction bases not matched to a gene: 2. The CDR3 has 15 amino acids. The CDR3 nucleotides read TGTGCCACCAGTGAGTTAGCGGGGGGCACAGATACGCAGTATTTT. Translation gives CATSELAGGTDTQYF.

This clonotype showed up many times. CDR3 loop: CAWSGGTGLGEQYF. CDR3 DNA sequence: TGTGCCTGGAGTGGGGGAACAGGGTTGGGAGAGCAGTACTTC. The rearrangement joins TRBV30 to TRBJ2-7; tentatively, D is TRBD1 (6 bases). The CDR3 has 14 residues. In germline, CDR1 is GTSNPN, CDR2 SVGIG (reference sequence). Trimming took 1 base from V and 7 from J, leaving 17 bases between them.

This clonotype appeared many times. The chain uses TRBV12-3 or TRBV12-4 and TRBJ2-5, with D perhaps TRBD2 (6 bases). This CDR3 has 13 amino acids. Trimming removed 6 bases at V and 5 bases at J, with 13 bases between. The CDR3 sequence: CASSPTSLETQYF. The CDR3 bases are TGTGCCAGCAGCCCAACTAGCCTCGAGACCCAGTACTTC.

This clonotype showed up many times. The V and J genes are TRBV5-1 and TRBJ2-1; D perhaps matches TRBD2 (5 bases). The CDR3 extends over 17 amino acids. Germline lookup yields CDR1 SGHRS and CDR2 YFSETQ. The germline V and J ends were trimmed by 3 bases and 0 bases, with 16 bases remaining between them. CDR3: CASSSRGQSSSYNEQFF. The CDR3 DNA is TGCGCCAGCAGCTCCCGCGGGCAATCGAGCTCCTACAATGAGCAGTTCTTC.

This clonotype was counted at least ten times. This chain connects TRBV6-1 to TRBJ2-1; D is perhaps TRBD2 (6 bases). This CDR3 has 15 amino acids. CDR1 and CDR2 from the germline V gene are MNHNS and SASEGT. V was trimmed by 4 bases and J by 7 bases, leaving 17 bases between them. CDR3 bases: TGTGCCAGCAGTGGCACCGGGAGAGGGGAGAATGAGCAGTTCTTC. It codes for CASSGTGRGENEQFF.

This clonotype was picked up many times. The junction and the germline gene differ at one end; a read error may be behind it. CDR3 coding DNA: TGTGCCAGCTCATCACCCTTTCGCACCGCTAGCCACGAGCAGTACTTC. This codes for CASSSPFRTASHEQYF. The V gene is TRBV18, the J gene TRBJ2-7, with D maybe TRBD2 (5 bases). The CDR3 is 16 residues long. Germline lookup yields CDR1 KGHSH and CDR2 LQKENI.

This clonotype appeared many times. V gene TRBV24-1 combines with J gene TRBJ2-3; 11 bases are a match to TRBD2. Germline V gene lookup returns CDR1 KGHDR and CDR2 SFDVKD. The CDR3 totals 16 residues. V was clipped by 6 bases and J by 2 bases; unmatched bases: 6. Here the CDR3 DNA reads TGTGCCACCAGTAACAGACTAGCGGGAAACACAGATACGCAGTATTTT. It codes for CATSNRLAGNTDTQYF.

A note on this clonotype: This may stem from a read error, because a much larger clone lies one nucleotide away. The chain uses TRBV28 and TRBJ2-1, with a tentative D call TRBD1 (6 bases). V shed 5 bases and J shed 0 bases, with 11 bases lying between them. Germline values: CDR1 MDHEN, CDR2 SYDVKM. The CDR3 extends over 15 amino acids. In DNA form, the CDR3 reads TGTGCCAGCAGTACCGGGACAAACTCCTACAATGAGCAGTTCTTC. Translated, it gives CASSTGTNSYNEQFF. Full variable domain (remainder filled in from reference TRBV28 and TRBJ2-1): DVKVTQSSRYLVKRTGEKVFLECVQDMDHENMFWYRQDPGLGLRLIYFSYDVKMKEKGDIPEGYSVSREKKERFSLILESASTNQTSMYLCASSTGTNSYNEQFFGPGTRLTVL.

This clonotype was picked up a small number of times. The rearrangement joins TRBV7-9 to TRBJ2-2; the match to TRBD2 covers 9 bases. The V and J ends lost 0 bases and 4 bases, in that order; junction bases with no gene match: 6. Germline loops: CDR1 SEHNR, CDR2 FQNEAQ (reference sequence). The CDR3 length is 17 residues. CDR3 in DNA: TGTGCCAGCAGCTTAGCGGCGGGAGGGGCCCTCACCGGGGAGCTGTTTTTT. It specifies CASSLAAGGALTGELFF.

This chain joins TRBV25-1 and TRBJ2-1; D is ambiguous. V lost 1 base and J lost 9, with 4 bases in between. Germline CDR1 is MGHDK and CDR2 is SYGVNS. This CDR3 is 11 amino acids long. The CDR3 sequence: CASSEFGEQFF. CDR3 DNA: TGTGCCAGCAGTGAATTTGGTGAGCAGTTCTTC.

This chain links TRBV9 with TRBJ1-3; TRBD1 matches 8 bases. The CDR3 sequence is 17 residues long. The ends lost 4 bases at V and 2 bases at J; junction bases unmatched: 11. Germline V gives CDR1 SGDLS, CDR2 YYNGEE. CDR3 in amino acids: CASSRTGPVGTGNTIYF. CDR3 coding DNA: TGTGCCAGCAGCCGGACAGGGCCGGTCGGAACTGGAAACACCATATATTTT. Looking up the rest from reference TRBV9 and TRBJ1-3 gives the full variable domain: DSGVTQTPKHLITATGQRVTLRCSPRSGDLSVYWYQQSLDQGLQFLIQYYNGEERAKGNILERFSAQQFPDLHSELNLSSLELGDSALYFCASSRTGPVGTGNTIYFGEGSWLTVV.

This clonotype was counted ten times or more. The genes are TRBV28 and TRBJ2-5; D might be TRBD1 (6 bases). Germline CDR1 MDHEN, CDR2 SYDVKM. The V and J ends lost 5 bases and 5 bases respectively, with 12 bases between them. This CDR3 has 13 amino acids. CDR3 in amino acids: CASSPGEWETQYF. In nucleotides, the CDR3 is TGTGCCAGCAGTCCAGGGGAGTGGGAGACCCAGTACTTC.

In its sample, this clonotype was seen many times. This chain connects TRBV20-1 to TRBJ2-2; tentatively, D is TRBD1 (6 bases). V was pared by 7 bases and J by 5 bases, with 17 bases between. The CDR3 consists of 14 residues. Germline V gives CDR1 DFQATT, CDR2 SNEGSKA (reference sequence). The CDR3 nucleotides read TGCAGTGTCCCCGACTTAACAGGGACCGGGGAGCTGTTTTTT. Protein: CSVPDLTGTGELFF.

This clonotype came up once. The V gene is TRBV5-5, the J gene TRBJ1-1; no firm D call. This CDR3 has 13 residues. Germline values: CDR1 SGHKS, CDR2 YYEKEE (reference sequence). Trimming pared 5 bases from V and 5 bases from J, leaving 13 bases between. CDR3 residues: CASSWLIRTEAFF. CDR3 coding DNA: TGTGCCAGCAGTTGGCTTATAAGGACTGAAGCTTTCTTT.

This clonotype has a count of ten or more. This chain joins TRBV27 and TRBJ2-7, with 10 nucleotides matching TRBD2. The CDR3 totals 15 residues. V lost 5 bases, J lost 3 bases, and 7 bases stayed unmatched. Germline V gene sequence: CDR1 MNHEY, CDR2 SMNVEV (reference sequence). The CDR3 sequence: CASSPTRLAGYEQYF. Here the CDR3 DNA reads TGTGCCAGCAGTCCCACAAGACTAGCGGGCTACGAGCAGTACTTC.

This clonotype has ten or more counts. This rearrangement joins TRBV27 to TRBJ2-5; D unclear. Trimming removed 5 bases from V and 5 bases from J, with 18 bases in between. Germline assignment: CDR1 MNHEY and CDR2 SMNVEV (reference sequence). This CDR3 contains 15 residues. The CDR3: CASSLRGSSWETQYF. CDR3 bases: TGTGCCAGCAGTCTACGCGGCTCCTCGTGGGAGACCCAGTACTTC.

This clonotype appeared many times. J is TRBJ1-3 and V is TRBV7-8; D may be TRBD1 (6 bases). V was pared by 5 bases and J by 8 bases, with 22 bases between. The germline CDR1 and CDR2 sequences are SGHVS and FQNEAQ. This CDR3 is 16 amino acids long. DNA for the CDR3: TGTGCCAGCAGCCCCCAGGGGATGATCTGGACGGACACCATATATTTT. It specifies CASSPQGMIWTDTIYF.

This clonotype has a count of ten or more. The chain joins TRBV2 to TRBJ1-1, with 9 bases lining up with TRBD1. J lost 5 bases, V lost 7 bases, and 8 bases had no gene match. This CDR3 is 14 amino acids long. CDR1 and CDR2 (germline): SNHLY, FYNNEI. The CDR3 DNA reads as TGTGCCAGCATGCGACAGGGGGTTTGGACTGAAGCTTTCTTT. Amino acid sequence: CASMRQGVWTEAFF.